The rows below give T cell receptor beta chains drawn from one sample of a study of T cells in Graves' hyperthyroidism and ophthalmopathy. TCRdb independently ran MiXCR on the multiplex PCR reads; one entry per CDR3 protein. The repertoire holds fewer than 900,000 distinct CDR3 sequences, with 18% as singletons. Sequenced sample: blood. The receptors come from a woman in her forties or fifties with Graves' hyperthyroidism that later progressed to Graves' ophthalmopathy. Both conserved end residues are part of each CDR3. The order of the fields is V gene, J gene, CDR3 protein.

TRBV7-2,TRBJ2-5,CASSLVSRRETQYF
TRBV11-3,TRBJ1-4,CASSRSVDEKLFF
TRBV20-1,TRBJ2-7,CSASPLAGGLTSYEQYF
TRBV4-1,TRBJ2-7,CASSQGGQTYEQYF
TRBV12-3/TRBV12-4,TRBJ2-1,CASTQGVGLAGGPPWDEQFF
TRBV7-6,TRBJ1-4,CASRADRGSGEKLFF
TRBV7-3,TRBJ2-1,CASSPGTGVSNEQFF
TRBV10-3,TRBJ2-2,CAIKASNTGELFF
TRBV6-1,TRBJ2-2,CASSSPGGNTGELFF
TRBV30,TRBJ1-2,CAWSVETGSRLGCTF
TRBV5-1,TRBJ1-1,CASSLNKGVEAFF
TRBV7-3,TRBJ1-1,CASSFLQGGPYTEAFF
TRBV5-1,TRBJ2-5,CASSPGQATGTQYF
TRBV9,TRBJ1-1,CASSVAGGTLNTEAFF
TRBV20-1,TRBJ2-1,CSARGGTGGNEQFF
TRBV6-1,TRBJ1-1,CASRDDSYTEAFF
TRBV19,TRBJ1-1,CATHYGGRRTFF
TRBV24-1,TRBJ1-5,CATSDAGQASGQPQHF
TRBV12-3/TRBV12-4,TRBJ2-5,CASSFFQADQETQYF
TRBV12-3/TRBV12-4,TRBJ1-6,CASSFWDSVASPLHF
TRBV4-1,TRBJ1-1,CASSQDREVGYTEAFF
TRBV13,TRBJ1-2,CASTATTPNYGYTF
TRBV6-1,TRBJ2-7,CASSAWTGIDEQYF
TRBV6-2/TRBV6-3,TRBJ1-2,CASSMTGGVSYTF
TRBV10-2,TRBJ1-3,CASSESEPVNSGNTIYF
TRBV30,TRBJ2-2,CAWSQGTGVTGELFF
TRBV7-8,TRBJ2-5,CASSSQGLVLRGETQYF
TRBV18,TRBJ1-5,CASSPGQALQPQHF